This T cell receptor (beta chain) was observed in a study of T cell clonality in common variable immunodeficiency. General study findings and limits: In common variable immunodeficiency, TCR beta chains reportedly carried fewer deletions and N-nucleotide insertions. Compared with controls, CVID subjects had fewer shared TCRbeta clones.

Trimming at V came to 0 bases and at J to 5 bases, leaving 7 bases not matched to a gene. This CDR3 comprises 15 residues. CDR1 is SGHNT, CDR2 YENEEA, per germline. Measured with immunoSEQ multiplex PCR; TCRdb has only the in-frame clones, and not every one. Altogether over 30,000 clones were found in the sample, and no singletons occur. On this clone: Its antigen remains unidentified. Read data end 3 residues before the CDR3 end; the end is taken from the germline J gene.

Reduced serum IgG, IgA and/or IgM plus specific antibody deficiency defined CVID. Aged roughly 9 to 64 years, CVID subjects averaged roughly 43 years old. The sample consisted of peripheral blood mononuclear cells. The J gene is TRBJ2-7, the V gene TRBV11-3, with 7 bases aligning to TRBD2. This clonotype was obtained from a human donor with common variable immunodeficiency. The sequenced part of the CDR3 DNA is TGTGCCAGCAGCTTAGAATGGCGGGAGACCCACGAG. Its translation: CASSLEWRETHE. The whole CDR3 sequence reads CASSLEWRETHEQYF.